These 21 T cell receptor beta chains share one sample of origin, sequenced in a study of blood T cell repertoires in COVID-19. Only in-frame clones appear in the TCRdb table, and some are missing; sequencing was by immunoSEQ multiplex PCR. The sample holds fewer than 300,000 clones, 84% seen once. Sequencing was carried out using peripheral blood. The source of these receptors is a human donor in a cohort sampled during active COVID-19.

This rearrangement joins TRBV6-6 to TRBJ2-7; the match to TRBD2 covers 7 bases. V lost 6 bases and J lost 4; bases outside the gene matches: 3. This CDR3 is built from 12 residues. Per the germline V gene, CDR1 is MNHNY and CDR2 is SVGAGI (reference sequence). CDR3 DNA sequence: TGTGCCAGCAGGAGGGAGGGGTACGAGCAGTACTTC. It codes for CASRREGYEQYF.

This chain links TRBV19 with TRBJ2-7, with D unclear. Between the trimmed V and J ends, which lost 6 bases and 5 bases, there was a span of 11 bases. Germline V gene data show CDR1 as LNHDA and CDR2 as SQIVND (reference sequence). The CDR3 is made up of 12 amino acids. CDR3 bases: TGTGCCAGTAGCCCACCAGGCAACGAGCAGTACTTC. This gives the protein CASSPPGNEQYF.

The CDR3 loop is CASSHWDNQFFF. The CDR3 nucleotides are TGTGCCAGCAGCCATTGGGACAACCAGTTTTTCTTT. J is TRBJ1-1 and V is TRBV3-1 (or the pseudogene TRBV3-2), with a tentative D call TRBD1 (6 bases). V was trimmed by 3 bases and J by 13 bases, leaving 15 bases between them. Per the germline V gene, CDR1 is LGHDT and CDR2 is YNNKEL (reference sequence). This CDR3 has 12 amino acids.

The V gene is TRBV9, the J gene TRBJ1-3; 7 bases are a match to TRBD1. Germline CDR1 reads SGDLS; CDR2 reads YYNGEE. The CDR3 runs 15 residues. The ends lost 4 bases at V and 0 bases at J; junction bases unmatched: 4. CDR3 amino acids: CASSRTGVSGNTIYF. The DNA of the CDR3 is TGTGCCAGCAGCCGAACAGGGGTCTCTGGAAACACCATATATTTT.

This clone was found once. Distinct nucleotide sequences in the sample also encode this CDR3. The chain recombines TRBV6-5 with TRBJ2-2; 7 bases line up with TRBD1. After removal of 7 bases from V and 0 bases from J, the junction contained 5 bases not matched to a gene. From germline, CDR1 is MNHEY and CDR2 SVGAGI. The CDR3 length is 15 residues. The DNA for the CDR3 is TGTGCCAGCACCCCGGGACAGCCGAACACCGGGGAGCTGTTTTTT. This gives the protein CASTPGQPNTGELFF.

This clone was found a few times. This chain joins TRBV6-1 and TRBJ1-5; TRBD1 is a possible D gene (5 bases). This CDR3 contains 16 residues. V lost 4 bases and J lost 4, with 17 bases in between. The germline V gene has CDR1 MNHNS and CDR2 SASEGT. The CDR3 protein is CASSGLPGRGNQPQHF. The CDR3 nucleotides read TGTGCCAGCAGTGGGCTCCCGGGGCGGGGGAATCAGCCCCAGCATTTT.

The J gene is TRBJ2-2, the V gene TRBV15, with no clear D. Germline assignment: CDR1 LNHNV and CDR2 YYDKDF (reference sequence). The CDR3 sequence is 15 residues long. V shed 1 base and J shed 1 base, with 7 bases lying between them. The chain's CDR3 is CATSRVVLNTGELFF. DNA of the CDR3: TGTGCCACCAGCAGAGTTGTCCTGAACACCGGGGAGCTGTTTTTT.

The rearrangement joins TRBV6-2 or TRBV6-3 to TRBJ1-6; 8 bases line up with TRBD1. The CDR3 spans 14 residues. Germline assignment: CDR1 MNHEY and CDR2 SVGEGT. The trim removed 5 bases at V and 9 bases at J, leaving 6 bases unmatched. The CDR3 reads CASSLGTGPSPLHF. CDR3 DNA: TGTGCCAGCAGTCTTGGGACAGGCCCTTCACCCCTCCACTTT.

This clone came up a few times. J is TRBJ1-2 and V is TRBV19, with D tentatively TRBD1 (6 bases). The CDR3 is made up of 14 amino acids. Trimming took off 5 bases at V and 1 base at J, with 11 bases between the two ends. Germline CDR1 is LNHDA and CDR2 is SQIVND (reference sequence). CDR3 in amino acids: CASSRDIVNYGYTF. The CDR3 DNA reads as TGTGCCAGTAGTCGGGACATCGTTAACTATGGCTACACCTTC.

This clone has only one observation. The genes are TRBV28 and TRBJ1-5; D remains unclear. The germline CDR1 and CDR2 sequences are MDHEN and SYDVKM. Trimming removed 3 bases from V and 5 bases from J, with 11 bases in between. This CDR3 contains 14 residues. CDR3 protein: CASSFLMLDQPQHF. CDR3 nucleotides: TGTGCCAGCAGTTTTTTGATGTTAGATCAGCCCCAGCATTTT.

The chain is built from TRBV24-1 and TRBJ2-1; no reliable D call. With 4 bases removed from V and 3 bases from J, the gap between germline ends came to 3 bases. Germline V gene lookup returns CDR1 KGHDR and CDR2 SFDVKD. The CDR3 is 12 residues long. Here the CDR3 DNA reads TGTGCCACCAGTGACAGCTACAATGAGCAGTTCTTC. Encoded protein: CATSDSYNEQFF.

This rearrangement joins TRBV27 to TRBJ2-2; 13 positions match TRBD2. The ends lost 6 bases at V and 1 base at J; junction bases unmatched: 8. Germline V lookup: CDR1 MNHEY, CDR2 SMNVEV (reference sequence). CDR3 length equals 18 residues. Here the CDR3 DNA reads TGTGCCAGCAGGCCGGGACTAGCGGGACTATTGAACACCGGGGAGCTGTTTTTT. Translation: CASRPGLAGLLNTGELFF.

V and J are TRBV6-5 and TRBJ1-1, with D possibly being TRBD1 (5 bases). In germline, CDR1 is MNHEY, CDR2 SVGAGI. Trimming cost V 0 bases and J 5 bases, with 13 bases left between them. CDR3 length equals 15 residues. The CDR3 DNA is TGTGCCAGCAGTTACTCGGCAGGGATGAGGACTGAAGCTTTCTTT. This codes for CASSYSAGMRTEAFF.

This clone was observed once. The chain joins TRBV18 to TRBJ2-5; possible D gene TRBD2, 5 bases. Germline V gene data show CDR1 as KGHSH and CDR2 as LQKENI. The CDR3 runs to 13 residues. CDR3: CASNLLAQETQYF. The DNA of the CDR3 is TGTGCTTCCAATCTGCTAGCCCAAGAGACCCAGTACTTC.

This sequence joins TRBV29-1 and TRBJ1-1; perhaps TRBD1 as D (6 bases). This CDR3 comprises 14 residues. V was trimmed by 6 bases and J by 3 bases, leaving 17 bases between them. The germline gives CDR1 SQVTM, CDR2 ANQGSEA. The CDR3 bases are TGCAGCGTAGGGGGAAGGGGAACGGACACTGAAGCTTTCTTT. Encoded protein: CSVGGRGTDTEAFF. Full variable domain (remainder filled in from reference TRBV29-1 and TRBJ1-1): SAVISQKPSRDICQRGTSLTIQCQVDSQVTMMFWYRQQPGQSLTLIATANQGSEATYESGFVIDKFPISRPNLTFSTLTVSNMSPEDSSIYLCSVGGRGTDTEAFFGQGTRLTVV.

The chain combines TRBV28 with TRBJ2-2; 15 nucleotides line up with TRBD2. There are 17 residues in the CDR3. The ends lost 4 bases at V and 2 bases at J; junction bases unmatched: 2. The germline V gene encodes CDR1 MDHEN and CDR2 SYDVKM. CDR3 nucleotides: TGTGCCAGCAGTTGGACTAGCGGGGGGGTAAACACCGGGGAGCTGTTTTTT. Its translation: CASSWTSGGVNTGELFF.

The chain's CDR3 is CAISLSRNLSYEQYF. As DNA, the CDR3 is TGTGCCATCAGTCTGAGTCGTAACTTATCCTACGAGCAGTACTTC. The chain is built from TRBV10-3 and TRBJ2-7; D remains unclear. Germline V gene sequence: CDR1 ENHRY, CDR2 SYGVKD. The CDR3 is 15 amino acids. Trimming removed 5 bases at V and 1 base at J, with 15 bases between.

V is TRBV6-6 and J is TRBJ2-7; 7 bases match TRBD2. CDR3 length: 14 residues. Germline lookup yields CDR1 MNHNY and CDR2 SVGAGI (reference sequence). The J segment lost 6 bases and the V segment lost 3 bases, leaving 8 bases of the junction unmatched. The CDR3 reads CASSYLRGWIEQYF. The CDR3 nucleotides are TGTGCCAGCAGTTATTTGCGGGGGTGGATCGAGCAGTACTTC.

In nucleotides, the CDR3 is TGCGCCAGCAGAACTACATTGAACACTGAAGCTTTCTTT. Translated: CASRTTLNTEAFF. The V gene is TRBV4-1, the J gene TRBJ1-1, with no clear D. Trimming left V 6 bases short and J 0 bases short, with 8 bases between. Looked up from germline, CDR1 is MGHRA and CDR2 is YSYEKL. The CDR3 is 13 amino acids.

The chain uses TRBV9 and TRBJ2-3, with 12 positions matching TRBD2. The germline V gene encodes CDR1 SGDLS and CDR2 YYNGEE. V lost 2 bases, J lost 1 base, and 5 bases stayed unmatched. This CDR3 is built from 17 residues. CDR3 region: CASSVPSSGRGTDTQYF. CDR3 in DNA: TGTGCCAGCAGCGTCCCTTCTAGCGGGAGGGGCACAGATACGCAGTATTTT.

V usage is TRBV5-5 and J usage is TRBJ1-6, with a weak D call TRBD1 (5 bases). Trimming took off 4 bases at V and 13 bases at J, with 12 bases between the two ends. Germline values: CDR1 SGHKS, CDR2 YYEKEE (reference sequence). CDR3 length: 12 residues. The CDR3 region has the DNA TGTGCCAGCAGCCGCGTGGAGGGGCCCCTCCACTTT. This codes for CASSRVEGPLHF.